The 16 T cell receptor beta chains presented below share a single source sample, sequenced in a study of cytomegalovirus exposure and HLA in healthy donors. The method was immunoSEQ multiplex PCR; TCRdb's version includes in-frame clones alone and lacks a portion of them. Of fewer than 200,000 clones in the sample, approximately 87% are singletons; the top ten hold 1.4%. The sequenced sample consisted of PBMCs. These receptors all come from a woman aged 30 to 39 in good health and CMV-seronegative.

The rearrangement uses TRBV9 and TRBJ2-3; maybe TRBD2 (5 bases). The CDR3 has 14 residues. CDR1 is SGDLS and CDR2 is YYNGEE in the germline V gene. The V and J ends lost 0 bases and 7 bases respectively, with 12 bases between them. The CDR3 nucleotides read TGTGCCAGCAGCGTAGGGGTCGGGGTAAATACGCAGTATTTT. This gives the protein CASSVGVGVNTQYF.

This clone was observed a few times. The chain uses TRBV14 and TRBJ2-7, with 8 positions matching TRBD1. Germline V gives CDR1 SGHDN, CDR2 FVKESK. V was clipped by 1 base and J by 4 bases; unmatched bases: 3. CDR3 length equals 14 residues. CDR3: CASSQGTGGYEQYF. Here the CDR3 DNA reads TGTGCCAGCAGCCAAGGCACAGGGGGTTACGAGCAGTACTTC.

The V gene is TRBV10-3, the J gene TRBJ2-3, with TRBD1 as a possible D gene (6 bases). This CDR3 is built from 14 residues. Germline lookup yields CDR1 ENHRY and CDR2 SYGVKD. Trimming removed 10 bases at V and 2 bases at J, with 16 bases between. In DNA, the CDR3 is TGTGCCACTGGGATTACAGGGAACACAGATACGCAGTATTTT. Its translation is CATGITGNTDTQYF.

The V gene is TRBV19, the J gene TRBJ2-7; 7 bases line up with TRBD1. The CDR3 covers 15 residues. The junction had 7 bases not matched to a gene; V was cut back by 3 bases and J by 2 bases. The germline gives CDR1 LNHDA, CDR2 SQIVND (reference sequence). The CDR3 reads CASSITGDSPYEQYF. In DNA form, the CDR3 reads TGTGCCAGTAGTATTACTGGGGACAGCCCCTACGAGCAGTACTTC.

The table lists this clone with many counts. The chain uses TRBV10-2 and TRBJ1-2; D may be TRBD1 (6 bases). Germline-derived CDR1 and CDR2 are WSHSY and SAAADI. Trimming left V 3 bases short and J 4 bases short, with 15 bases between. The CDR3 runs 15 residues. The CDR3 DNA is TGCGCCAGCAGTGATCCTCGTACAGGGACCTATGGCTACACCTTC. Translating gives CASSDPRTGTYGYTF.

The CDR3 sequence is CASSLGDRAASPLHF. The CDR3 coding sequence is TGTGCCAGCAGCTTAGGGGACAGGGCCGCTTCACCCCTCCACTTT. This chain links TRBV7-9 with TRBJ1-6, with 9 bases identical to TRBD1. Germline values: CDR1 SEHNR, CDR2 FQNEAQ (reference sequence). The CDR3 is made up of 15 amino acids. V was clipped by 1 base and J by 9 bases; unmatched bases: 4.

The J gene is TRBJ1-2, the V gene TRBV30; 7 bases map to TRBD1. The J segment lost 3 bases and the V segment lost 0 bases, leaving 7 bases of the junction unmatched. The CDR3 covers 15 residues. The germline V gene encodes CDR1 GTSNPN and CDR2 SVGIG (reference sequence). The CDR3 DNA reads TGTGCCTGGAGTGTGGGTAGTGGACAGGACTATGGCTACACCTTC. This gives the protein CAWSVGSGQDYGYTF.

V and J are TRBV4-1 and TRBJ2-7; no clear D gene. Trimming left V 0 bases short and J 5 bases short, with 11 bases between. The CDR3 contains 14 residues. Germline values: CDR1 MGHRA, CDR2 YSYEKL. The CDR3 spells CASSQDLGTDEQYF. In DNA, the CDR3 is TGCGCCAGCAGCCAAGATTTGGGCACAGACGAGCAGTACTTC.

V gene TRBV5-1 combines with J gene TRBJ1-1; D is ambiguous. V lost 6 bases and J 4 bases, leaving 7 bases between the germline ends. This CDR3 has 11 residues. CDR1 and CDR2 from the germline V gene are SGHRS and YFSETQ. DNA for the CDR3: TGCGCCAGCATCCGGGGCACTGAAGCTTTCTTT. Translation: CASIRGTEAFF.

This rearrangement joins TRBV6-6 to TRBJ1-4; unclear D gene. V was shortened by 6 bases and J by 8 bases, with 13 bases between the two germline ends. Per the germline V gene, CDR1 is MNHNY and CDR2 is SVGAGI (reference sequence). The CDR3 has 13 amino acids. The CDR3 protein is CASSEEWEEKLFF. In DNA form, the CDR3 reads TGTGCCAGCAGCGAGGAGTGGGAGGAAAAACTGTTTTTT.

The V and J genes are TRBV9 and TRBJ1-6; 8 nucleotides agree with TRBD1. V dropped 4 bases and J dropped 6; count of bases not matched to a gene: 6. Germline CDR1 and CDR2: SGDLS and YYNGEE. The CDR3 contains 15 residues. CDR3 region: CASSPQGGSNSPLHF. The CDR3 nucleotides are TGTGCCAGCAGCCCACAGGGGGGGAGTAATTCACCCCTCCACTTT.

This chain's CDR3 is CASSRPGQGDGNQPQHF. CDR3 DNA sequence: TGTGCCAGCAGTCGACCGGGACAGGGAGATGGCAATCAGCCCCAGCATTTT. The rearrangement uses TRBV2 and TRBJ1-5; 9 bases map to TRBD1. Trimming removed 5 bases from V and 2 bases from J; junction bases left unmatched: 10. The CDR3 is 17 residues long. From germline, CDR1 is SNHLY and CDR2 FYNNEI.

The chain employs TRBV7-2 and TRBJ2-2; D might be TRBD1 (5 bases). The CDR3 extends over 14 amino acids. CDR1 SGHTA and CDR2 FQGNSA come from the germline V gene. Trimming took off 5 bases at V and 1 base at J, with 8 bases between the two ends. The CDR3 is CASSLDMNTGELFF. The DNA for the CDR3 is TGTGCCAGCAGCCTGGACATGAACACCGGGGAGCTGTTTTTT.

The rearrangement uses TRBV4-2 and TRBJ2-7; 9 bases agree with TRBD2. Germline CDR1 is LGHNA and CDR2 is YNFKEQ. Trimming cost V 4 bases and J 0 bases; bases outside gene matches: 7. The CDR3 sequence is 16 residues long. The CDR3 nucleotides read TGTGCCAGCAGCCGGAACCTAGCGGGGAGCTCCTACGAGCAGTACTTC. Encoded protein: CASSRNLAGSSYEQYF.

The genes are TRBV30 and TRBJ1-6; D ambiguous. Germline-derived CDR1 and CDR2 are GTSNPN and SVGIG (reference sequence). Between the trimmed V and J ends, which lost 5 bases and 9 bases, there was a span of 17 bases. The CDR3 totals 14 residues. For the CDR3, the DNA is TGTGCCTGGGGTAAAGGCAGCCGGGGTTCACCCCTCCACTTT. This sequence encodes CAWGKGSRGSPLHF.

This rearrangement joins TRBV19 to TRBJ1-1; 8 bases map to TRBD1. V lost 5 bases and J lost 9; bases outside the gene matches: 5. The germline gives CDR1 LNHDA, CDR2 SQIVND (reference sequence). CDR3 length: 12 residues. CDR3 loop: CASSAGQAKAFF. DNA for the CDR3: TGTGCCAGTAGTGCGGGACAGGCAAAAGCTTTCTTT.